Presented here are 24 T cell receptor beta chains from one specimen sequenced in a study of OX40 agonist ivuxolimab in advanced cancers. Assay used: immunoSEQ multiplex PCR; TCRdb lists only in-frame clones, some missing. This table holds some 110,000 clones, approximately 92% found once. The sample consisted of CD4+ or CD8+ T cells sorted from blood, taken in a trial of the OX40 agonist ivuxolimab. Every receptor here comes from an adult with an advanced solid tumor such as melanoma, head and neck, liver or kidney cancer.

The DNA of the CDR3 is TGTGCCAGCAGTTTAGCGGGCTCTGGAGGATATGGCTACACCTTC. It translates to CASSLAGSGGYGYTF. V and J are TRBV28 and TRBJ1-2; no firm D call. The CDR3 is made up of 15 amino acids. The germline gives CDR1 MDHEN, CDR2 SYDVKM. Trimming removed 2 bases from V and 5 bases from J, with 15 bases in between.

This clone appeared once. This chain links TRBV19 with TRBJ2-2; TRBD2 is a possible D gene (6 bases). V lost 1 base, J lost 5 bases, and 11 bases lay in between. Germline V gene sequence: CDR1 LNHDA, CDR2 SQIVND (reference sequence). The CDR3 loop spans 15 amino acids. The CDR3, as DNA: TGTGCCAGTAGTATAGTCGGGAGTAGGACCGGGGAGCTGTTTTTT. Protein product: CASSIVGSRTGELFF. Supplemented by reference TRBV19 and TRBJ2-2, the full variable domain reads DGGITQSPKYLFRKEGQNVTLSCEQNLNHDAMYWYRQDPGQGLRLIYYSQIVNDFQKGDIAEGYSVSREKKESFPLTVTSAQKNPTAFYLCASSIVGSRTGELFFGEGSRLTVL.

This chain uses TRBV19 with TRBJ1-3, with D perhaps matching TRBD1 (6 bases). Trimming stripped 9 bases from V and 0 bases from J, with 12 bases between. CDR1 LNHDA and CDR2 SQIVND come from the germline V gene (reference sequence). The CDR3 length is 14 residues. CDR3 region: CASAEGGSGNTIYF. The CDR3, as DNA: TGTGCCAGCGCCGAGGGGGGCTCTGGAAACACCATATATTTT.

V and J are TRBV28 and TRBJ2-1; TRBD2 matches at 7 bases. V was pared by 5 bases and J by 0 bases, with 10 bases of the junction left unmatched. Germline CDR1 reads MDHEN; CDR2 reads SYDVKM. This CDR3 has 17 residues. CDR3 sequence reads: CASSPPRRGSSYNEQFF. The DNA for the CDR3 is TGTGCCAGCAGTCCTCCCAGGCGGGGGAGCTCCTACAATGAGCAGTTCTTC.

The CDR3 nucleotides read TGTGCCAGCAGCTTAGCGGGAGTATTCACAGATACGCAGTATTTT. Translating it yields CASSLAGVFTDTQYF. The V call is TRBV11-3, the J call TRBJ2-3; a weak D match, TRBD2 (6 bases). CDR1 is SGHNT, CDR2 YENEEA, per germline. The CDR3 has 15 residues. The V gene lost 1 base and the J gene lost 2 bases, with 10 bases spanning the gap.

This chain uses TRBV18 with TRBJ2-5; TRBD2 matches 8 bases. CDR3 size: 14 residues. The ends lost 3 bases at V and 5 bases at J; junction bases unmatched: 5. CDR1 is KGHSH and CDR2 is LQKENI in the germline V gene. The CDR3 loop is CASSPIAGQETQYF. The CDR3 DNA is TGTGCCAGCTCACCGATAGCGGGGCAGGAGACCCAGTACTTC.

The chain couples TRBV5-4 to TRBJ2-3; TRBD2 agrees at 10 bases. The CDR3 length is 15 residues. Looked up from germline, CDR1 is SGHNT and CDR2 is YYREEE (reference sequence). The junction had 2 bases not matched to a gene; V was cut back by 2 bases and J by 2 bases. As DNA, the CDR3 is TGTGCCAGCAGCTTAAGCGGGAGGGCCACAGATACGCAGTATTTT. It yields the protein CASSLSGRATDTQYF.

The genes are TRBV5-4 and TRBJ2-2, with TRBD1 identical over 8 bases. The CDR3 totals 15 residues. The V gene end was trimmed by 3 bases and the J gene end by 3 bases; junction bases not matched to a gene: 4. Per the germline V gene, CDR1 is SGHNT and CDR2 is YYREEE (reference sequence). The CDR3 sequence is CASSSGQGYTGELFF. CDR3 sequence (DNA): TGTGCCAGCAGCTCCGGACAGGGATACACCGGGGAGCTGTTTTTT.

The rearrangement uses TRBV19 and TRBJ1-5; no definite D call. Germline V gene lookup returns CDR1 LNHDA and CDR2 SQIVND (reference sequence). The germline V and J ends were trimmed by 7 bases and 4 bases, with 20 bases remaining between them. The CDR3 is 16 residues long. The CDR3: CASTSQFGNLNQPQHF. The CDR3 bases are TGTGCCAGTACCTCCCAGTTCGGGAACCTAAATCAGCCCCAGCATTTT.

The CDR3 is CSVGTQPQHF. The DNA of the CDR3 is TGCAGCGTTGGGACGCAGCCCCAGCATTTT. The chain employs TRBV29-1 and TRBJ1-5, with no clear D. The CDR3 is 10 amino acids. The V gene's germline CDR1 is SQVTM and CDR2 ANQGSEA. V was cut by 4 bases and J by 7 bases, with 5 bases left in between.

The V gene is TRBV27, the J gene TRBJ2-7, with TRBD2 as a possible D gene (7 bases). Looked up from germline, CDR1 is MNHEY and CDR2 is SMNVEV (reference sequence). V was shortened by 2 bases and J by 2 bases, with 13 bases between the two germline ends. This CDR3 has 15 residues. In nucleotides, the CDR3 is TGTGCCAGCAGTTTACGTGCGGGGGCGCCCTACGAGCAGTACTTC. It translates to CASSLRAGAPYEQYF.

The chain recombines TRBV5-4 with TRBJ2-6; TRBD2 is a possible D gene (6 bases). V lost 0 bases, J lost 0 bases, and 16 bases lay in between. Germline lookup yields CDR1 SGHNT and CDR2 YYREEE (reference sequence). The CDR3 contains 19 residues. As DNA, the CDR3 is TGTGCCAGCAGCTTGGTCGGGGGAATCCCACTCTCTGGGGCCAACGTCCTGACTTTC. Residues: CASSLVGGIPLSGANVLTF.

The rearrangement uses TRBV7-2 and TRBJ1-5, with 7 positions matching TRBD1. The germline gives CDR1 SGHTA, CDR2 FQGNSA. The V segment lost 4 bases and the J segment 10 bases; nucleotides outside the gene matches: 7. This CDR3 comprises 13 residues. The CDR3 bases are TGTGCCAGCAGCTCAGGACAGGTCCAACCCCAGCATTTT. Its protein is CASSSGQVQPQHF.

This chain links TRBV19 with TRBJ2-3, with D possibly being TRBD1 or TRBD2 (6 bases each). V lost 3 bases and J 1 base, leaving 11 bases between the germline ends. Germline V gene data show CDR1 as LNHDA and CDR2 as SQIVND (reference sequence). CDR3 length equals 15 residues. The CDR3 nucleotides read TGTGCCAGTAGTATGGCCGGGGGCCGCACAGATACGCAGTATTTT. Translated, it gives CASSMAGGRTDTQYF. The complete variable domain, with remaining parts taken from reference TRBV19 and TRBJ2-3, reads DGGITQSPKYLFRKEGQNVTLSCEQNLNHDAMYWYRQDPGQGLRLIYYSQIVNDFQKGDIAEGYSVSREKKESFPLTVTSAQKNPTAFYLCASSMAGGRTDTQYFGPGTRLTVL.

The chain couples TRBV7-7 to TRBJ2-2; D may correspond to TRBD1 or TRBD2 (6 bases each). This CDR3 is built from 13 residues. CDR1 and CDR2 from the germline V gene are SSHAT and FNYEAQ (reference sequence). V was pared by 2 bases and J by 7 bases, with 8 bases between. The CDR3 region is CASSLKGGGELFF. In DNA, the CDR3 is TGTGCCAGCAGCTTAAAGGGGGGCGGGGAGCTGTTTTTT.

The rearrangement uses TRBV2 and TRBJ1-1; D unresolved. There are 15 residues in the CDR3. Germline V CDR1 and CDR2: SNHLY, FYNNEI. V lost 4 bases to trimming and J lost 5 bases, with 17 bases between them. The CDR3 region is CASSGEPGGGTEAFF. CDR3 coding DNA: TGTGCCAGCAGTGGGGAGCCAGGCGGAGGGACTGAAGCTTTCTTT.

V and J are TRBV19 and TRBJ1-2; possible D gene TRBD1, 5 bases. Germline loops: CDR1 LNHDA, CDR2 SQIVND (reference sequence). The V gene lost 3 bases and the J gene lost 2 bases, with 10 bases spanning the gap. The CDR3 loop spans 14 amino acids. The CDR3 DNA reads as TGTGCCAGTAGTATTCGCCGGGGGAACTATGGCTACACCTTC. This gives the protein CASSIRRGNYGYTF.

The chain joins TRBV10-2 to TRBJ2-5; TRBD2 aligns across 7 bases. The CDR3 runs 16 residues. The ends lost 3 bases at V and 5 bases at J; junction bases unmatched: 12. Per germline, CDR1 WSHSY and CDR2 SAAADI. CDR3 coding DNA: TGCGCCAGCAGTGAACACGAGGCGGGAGAAGGGGAGACCCAGTACTTC. Protein product: CASSEHEAGEGETQYF.

The chain couples TRBV19 to TRBJ1-2; D is perhaps TRBD1 (6 bases). Germline V lookup: CDR1 LNHDA, CDR2 SQIVND (reference sequence). CDR3 size: 13 residues. The DNA of the CDR3 is TGTCGGTACAGGGTTGGGGACAACTATGGCTACACCTTC. This sequence encodes CRYRVGDNYGYTF.

The chain uses TRBV7-3 and TRBJ1-1, with D unresolved. This CDR3 region has 14 residues. Germline V gives CDR1 SGHTA, CDR2 FQGTGA. V was pared by 2 bases and J by 8 bases, with 15 bases between. The CDR3 loop is CASSLARTSVEAFF. CDR3 in DNA: TGTGCCAGCAGCTTAGCCAGGACTTCGGTGGAAGCTTTCTTT. Complete variable domain (other parts from reference TRBV7-3 and TRBJ1-1): GAGVSQTPSNKVTEKGKYVELRCDPISGHTALYWYRQSLGQGPEFLIYFQGTGAADDSGLPNDRFFAVRPEGSVSTLKIQRTERGDSAVYLCASSLARTSVEAFFGQGTRLTVV.

The chain has TRBV5-1 and TRBJ2-3; TRBD2 might be the D (6 bases). Trimming cost V 2 bases and J 4 bases, with 14 bases left between them. Germline CDR1 and CDR2: SGHRS and YFSETQ. The CDR3 has 15 amino acids. CDR3 in amino acids: CASSLIAGRADTQYF. DNA for the CDR3: TGCGCCAGCAGCTTAATCGCGGGAAGGGCAGATACGCAGTATTTT.

V and J are TRBV6-1 and TRBJ1-5; D is unresolved. The CDR3 consists of 14 residues. Trimming took off 9 bases at V and 7 bases at J, with 19 bases between the two ends. Germline lookup yields CDR1 MNHNS and CDR2 SASEGT. Here the CDR3 reads CASRQGGSDQPQHF. CDR3 sequence (DNA): TGTGCCAGTCGACAAGGTGGGTCAGACCAGCCCCAGCATTTT.

The J gene is TRBJ2-5, the V gene TRBV6-6, with 8 bases fitting TRBD2. The CDR3 runs to 16 residues. CDR1 is MNHNY, CDR2 SVGAGI, per germline (reference sequence). J lost 5 bases, V lost 8 bases, and 16 bases had no gene match. CDR3 DNA: TGTGCCAGCGGGACCCTGGTGCGGGGGGCGGGTGAGACCCAGTACTTC. Encoded protein: CASGTLVRGAGETQYF.

The gene calls are TRBV2 and TRBJ1-6; D might be TRBD1 (5 bases). Looked up from germline, CDR1 is SNHLY and CDR2 is FYNNEI. The V end was cut by 3 bases, the J end by 6 bases, with 15 bases between. This CDR3 has 16 amino acids. The CDR3 protein is CASSEWLPGLNSPLHF. CDR3 nucleotide sequence: TGTGCCAGCAGTGAGTGGCTGCCGGGACTTAATTCACCCCTCCACTTT.